These T cell receptor beta chains were read from a single sample in a study of Ad26.COV2.S vaccination and SARS-CoV-2 variants. Assay: immunoSEQ multiplex PCR; the TCRdb copy retains only in-frame clones and omits some. The table has about 350,000 clones, 65% to 90% seen once; the top ten hold approximately 12%. Sequencing used peripheral blood, obtained in a trial of Ad26.COV2.S vaccine versus placebo. These receptors all come from a person between 18 and 60 years old who received the Ad26.COV2.S COVID-19 vaccine or a placebo. Both conserved end residues are part of each CDR3. A D gene is named only where the DNA matches it firmly. Some rows mark clone size as missing; the rest say once, few, many or name a class of expanded clone.

>TRBD1|.|TRBV19|TRBJ2-2
CASSIAGTDNTGELFF
TGTGCCAGTAGTATTGCCGGGACAGACAACACCGGGGAGCTGTTTTTT
>.|.|TRBV28|TRBJ2-5
CASSQSDTVGETQYF
TGTGCCAGCAGTCAATCGGACACGGTGGGAGAGACCCAGTACTTC
>.|.|TRBV4-1|TRBJ2-7
CASSPGIPTEQYF
TGCGCCAGCAGCCCAGGAATACCTACGGAGCAGTACTTC
>.|.|TRBV7-2|TRBJ2-7
CASSSRPLWGTQPYEQYF
TGTGCCAGCAGCTCAAGACCCCTTTGGGGAACGCAGCCCTACGAGCAGTACTTC
>.|.|TRBV28|TRBJ2-7
CASSLRGAEQYF
TGTGCCAGCTCCCTACGTGGAGCCGAGCAGTACTTC
>.|.|TRBV20-1|TRBJ1-4
CSASGWTGEKLFF
TGCAGTGCTAGTGGGTGGACCGGAGAAAAACTGTTTTTT
>.|.|TRBV3-1/TRBV3-2|TRBJ2-7
CASSLSLRGGLSSYEQYF
TGTGCCAGCAGCCTTTCCCTAAGGGGGGGACTTAGCTCCTACGAGCAGTACTTC
>.|.|TRBV28|TRBJ1-4
CASSPGGSAYEKLFF
TGTGCCAGCAGCCCCGGGGGGTCGGCCTATGAAAAACTGTTTTTT
>.|few|TRBV3-1/TRBV3-2|TRBJ1-2
CASSQDRGGYTF
TGTGCCAGCAGCCAAGATCGGGGGGGCTACACCTTC
>TRBD1|.|TRBV7-9|TRBJ2-7
CASSRPRTGAYEQYF
TGTGCCAGCAGCCGACCGAGGACAGGGGCCTACGAGCAGTACTTC
>TRBD1|.|TRBV5-4|TRBJ1-1
CASSDGTGGTEAFF
TGTGCCAGCAGCGATGGGACAGGGGGCACTGAAGCTTTCTTT
>.|.|TRBV6-2/TRBV6-3|TRBJ2-3
CASSDRQRSTQYF
TGTGCCAGCAGTGATCGTCAGAGGTCCACGCAGTATTTT
>.|.|TRBV28|TRBJ1-2
CASSLMVFVDGYTF
TGTGCCAGCAGTTTAATGGTTTTTGTCGATGGCTACACCTTC
>.|once|TRBV28|TRBJ2-3
CASSSRGLTDTQYF
TGTGCCAGCAGTTCACGGGGGCTCACAGATACGCAGTATTTT
>TRBD2|.|TRBV4-2|TRBJ2-1
CASSQDEGLAVEQFF
TGTGCCAGCAGCCAAGATGAAGGACTAGCAGTTGAGCAGTTCTTC
>.|.|TRBV24-1|TRBJ1-6
CATSRDGNSPLHF
TGTGCCACCAGCCGGGACGGTAATTCGCCCCTCCACTTT
>.|.|TRBV19|TRBJ1-3
CASSVQRGNTIYF
TGTGCCAGTAGTGTACAGAGAGGAAACACCATATATTTT
>.|.|TRBV7-2|TRBJ2-2
CASSFWGGQANTGELFF
TGTGCCAGCAGCTTTTGGGGGGGGCAGGCGAACACCGGGGAGCTGTTTTTT
>TRBD1|.|TRBV7-8|TRBJ2-3
CASSFQGTGLTDTQYF
TGTGCCAGCAGCTTCCAAGGGACAGGACTCACAGATACGCAGTATTTT
>TRBD1|once|TRBV27|TRBJ1-1
CASSYTGARNTEAFF
TGTGCCAGCAGTTATACAGGGGCGAGGAACACTGAAGCTTTCTTT
>.|.|TRBV19|TRBJ2-1
CASSPGRYEQFF
TGTGCCAGTAGTCCAGGACGGTACGAGCAGTTCTTC
>TRBD1|.|TRBV10-3|TRBJ1-1
CAISEPDRAEAFF
TGTGCCATCAGTGAACCCGACAGGGCTGAAGCTTTCTTT
>.|.|TRBV6-2/TRBV6-3|TRBJ2-2
CASSYGGEVSANTGELFF
TGTGCCAGCAGTTACGGTGGGGAGGTTTCCGCGAACACCGGGGAGCTGTTTTTT
>.|few|TRBV12-3/TRBV12-4|TRBJ1-5
CASSFGSNQPQHF
TGTGCCAGCAGTTTCGGCAGTAATCAGCCCCAGCATTTT